Listed below are T cell receptor beta chains from one sample, sequenced in a study of shared clonotypes between healthy human individuals. Profiling relied on immunoSEQ multiplex PCR, and the TCRdb table lists in-frame clones only, not all of them. The data contain over 700,000 clones, approximately 72% of them singletons. Sequenced material: memory CD4+ T cells sorted from blood. These receptors came from a woman between 25 and 40 years old in good health. Both conserved end residues are part of each CDR3. D genes are given only for firm matches. Clone size appears in some rows only: once, few, many, or a class for an expanded clone.

CDR3 protein,CDR3 DNA,D gene,clone size,V gene,J gene
CASSYTSGPFSSYEQYF,TGCGCCAGCAGCTACACTAGCGGGCCCTTTAGCTCCTACGAGCAGTACTTC,TRBD2,.,TRBV5-1,TRBJ2-7
CASSQATGGWGYTEAFF,TGCGCCAGCAGCCAAGCGACAGGGGGCTGGGGGTACACTGAAGCTTTCTTT,TRBD1,.,TRBV4-1,TRBJ1-1
CASSLGVRTGGDQPQHF,TGTGCCAGCAGCTTAGGTGTTAGGACAGGAGGCGATCAGCCCCAGCATTTT,TRBD1,many,TRBV7-8,TRBJ1-5
CASSGRGTVSSGANVLTF,TGTGCCAGCAGCGGCCGGGGGACAGTTAGCTCTGGGGCCAACGTCCTGACTTTC,.,.,TRBV7-9,TRBJ2-6
CASSWGTAKNGYTF,TGTGCCAGTAGTTGGGGGACGGCTAAGAATGGCTACACCTTC,.,.,TRBV19,TRBJ1-2
CASSSAGGYNEQFF,TGTGCCAGCAGCTCAGCTGGCGGTTACAATGAGCAGTTCTTC,.,few,TRBV11-2,TRBJ2-1
CASSLATSGYNEQFF,TGCGCCAGCAGCTTGGCTACTAGCGGATACAATGAGCAGTTCTTC,TRBD2,few,TRBV5-1,TRBJ2-1
CAISGGSYEQYF,TGTGCCATCAGTGGGGGCAGCTACGAGCAGTACTTC,.,once,TRBV10-3,TRBJ2-7
CATSKGLAGGTDTQYF,TGTGCCACCAGCAAGGGACTAGCGGGGGGCACAGATACGCAGTATTTT,TRBD2,.,TRBV15,TRBJ2-3
CASSQVETQYF,TGTGCCAGCAGCCAAGTGGAGACCCAGTACTTC,.,.,TRBV14,TRBJ2-5
CASSALEGGTEAFF,TGTGCCAGCAGCGCGTTAGAAGGGGGCACTGAAGCTTTCTTT,.,.,TRBV9,TRBJ1-1
CASSFSGRADEQFF,TGTGCCAGCAGCTTTAGCGGGAGGGCTGATGAGCAGTTCTTC,TRBD2,many,TRBV9,TRBJ2-1
CASSSPGGAGNTIYF,TGTGCCAGCAGCTCCCCGGGGGGGGCTGGAAACACCATATATTTT,.,.,TRBV7-9,TRBJ1-3
CASSLLPREQYF,TGTGCCAGCAGTTTATTGCCGAGAGAGCAGTACTTC,.,.,TRBV28,TRBJ2-7
CASSRNGQGPEETQYF,TGTGCCAGCAGTCGAAACGGACAGGGGCCAGAAGAGACCCAGTACTTC,TRBD1,.,TRBV7-6,TRBJ2-5
CASSFGGGDTGELFF,TGCGCCAGCAGCTTCGGGGGAGGGGACACCGGGGAGCTGTTTTTT,TRBD2,.,TRBV5-1,TRBJ2-2
CASSIGAASGEIPYEQYF,TGTGCCAGTAGTATAGGGGCGGCTAGCGGGGAAATCCCCTACGAGCAGTACTTC,TRBD2,.,TRBV19,TRBJ2-7
CASSPPAGYGVYGYTF,TGTGCCAGCTCACCACCGGCGGGGTATGGAGTATATGGCTACACCTTC,.,.,TRBV18,TRBJ1-2
CASIHGQGANQPQHF,TGTGCCAGCATCCATGGACAGGGGGCGAATCAGCCCCAGCATTTT,TRBD1,.,TRBV28,TRBJ1-5
CASSLMQSLNTEAFF,TGTGCCAGCAGTTTGATGCAGAGTTTGAACACTGAAGCTTTCTTT,.,few,TRBV27,TRBJ1-1
CASSYWDRGDTGELFF,TGTGCCAGCAGTTATTGGGACAGGGGTGACACCGGGGAGCTGTTTTTT,TRBD1,.,TRBV6-5,TRBJ2-2
CASSIRDAYQETQYF,TGTGCCAGCAGCATTCGGGACGCCTACCAAGAGACCCAGTACTTC,.,.,TRBV9,TRBJ2-5
CSVGGQREGDTDTQYF,TGCAGCGTGGGGGGCCAGCGGGAGGGAGACACAGATACGCAGTATTTT,TRBD2,once,TRBV29-1,TRBJ2-3
CASSQGPHRTVREAFF,TGCGCCAGCAGCCAGGGCCCGCACAGGACGGTGCGTGAAGCTTTCTTT,.,.,TRBV4-1,TRBJ1-1
CASSFLNRFKIEKLFF,TGTGCCAGCAGTTTTTTAAACCGCTTTAAGATTGAAAAACTGTTTTTT,.,once,TRBV27,TRBJ1-4
CASPRRGYSYNEQFF,TGTGCCAGCCCCCGTCGGGGCTACTCCTACAATGAGCAGTTCTTC,.,.,TRBV6-1,TRBJ2-1
CASSLAPGTTQETQYF,TGTGCCAGCAGCTTAGCTCCCGGGACAACCCAAGAGACCCAGTACTTC,.,.,TRBV7-2,TRBJ2-5